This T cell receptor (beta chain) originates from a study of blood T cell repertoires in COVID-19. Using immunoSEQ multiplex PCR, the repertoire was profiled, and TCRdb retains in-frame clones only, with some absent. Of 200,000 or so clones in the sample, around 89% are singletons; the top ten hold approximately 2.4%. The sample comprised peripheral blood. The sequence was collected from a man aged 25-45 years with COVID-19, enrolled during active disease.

CDR3 sequence (DNA): TGTGCCACCAGCAGAGACGGCACTGAAGCTTTCTTT. Translation gives CATSRDGTEAFF. The rearrangement uses TRBV15 and TRBJ1-1; unclear D gene. The CDR3 is made up of 12 amino acids. Trimming left V 0 bases short and J 4 bases short, with 3 bases between. Germline V CDR1 and CDR2: LNHNV, YYDKDF (reference sequence).